The rows below give T cell receptor beta chains drawn from one sample of a study of T cell responses to AZD1222 COVID-19 vaccine. TCRdb's table, derived via immunoSEQ multiplex PCR, lists solely in-frame clones and lacks some. Of 100,000 to 150,000 clones in the sample, about nine tenths were seen once. Sequenced material: peripheral blood, taken on day 0 of AZD1222 vaccination. These receptors originate from an adult in good health. Each CDR3 is given with its conserved first and last residue. The order of the fields is J gene, D gene, clone size, V gene, CDR3 DNA, CDR3 protein. A D gene is named only where the DNA matches it firmly. Clone size is given for some rows only: seen once, a few or many times, or a class if the clone is expanded.

>TRBJ2-3|TRBD2|-|TRBV3-1/TRBV3-2
TGTGCCAGCAGCCCTAGGTCTAGCGGGAGAGGTCCCGCAGATACGCAGTATTTT
CASSPRSSGRGPADTQYF
>TRBJ2-2|TRBD2|-|TRBV19
TGTGCCAGTAGTATGGTCCCTGAATGGGGTAGTAGCGGGAGACCGAACACCGGGGAGCTGTTTTTT
CASSMVPEWGSSGRPNTGELFF
>TRBJ2-1|-|once|TRBV13
TGTGCCAGCAGCCATAGCGGTTCCTACAATGAGCAGTTCTTC
CASSHSGSYNEQFF
>TRBJ2-2|-|-|TRBV6-1
TGTGCCAGCAGTGAAGCGGTAGTGGTTACCGGGGAGCTGTTTTTT
CASSEAVVVTGELFF
>TRBJ1-5|TRBD1|-|TRBV6-5
TGTGCCAGCACCGGACGACAGGGCGGCAATCAGCCCCAGCATTTT
CASTGRQGGNQPQHF
>TRBJ2-1|-|-|TRBV9
TGTGCCAGCAGCGTTGGGCCTTCGCAGGAGCAGTTCTTC
CASSVGPSQEQFF
>TRBJ1-6|-|few|TRBV5-1
TGCGCCAGCAGCTTGGAGGACAGTAGTACCACCCTCCACTTT
CASSLEDSSTTLHF
>TRBJ1-1|-|-|TRBV6-4
TGTGCCAGCAGTGACGGGGGGACTGAAGCTTTCTTT
CASSDGGTEAFF
>TRBJ2-2|-|-|TRBV6-2/TRBV6-3
TGTGCCAGCAGTTACTCCTGGAACACCGGGGAGCTGTTTTTT
CASSYSWNTGELFF
>TRBJ2-7|-|-|TRBV5-1
TGCGCCAGCAGCTTGGAGGCCTTAGGGACCTACTACGAGCAGTACTTC
CASSLEALGTYYEQYF
>TRBJ1-5|-|-|TRBV18
TGTGCCAGCTCACCCGGGACACCCGATAGCAATCAGCCCCAGCATTTT
CASSPGTPDSNQPQHF
>TRBJ1-3|TRBD1|-|TRBV28
TGTGCCAGCAGTGGTTCGGGACAGGGGACCCCCATATATTTT
CASSGSGQGTPIYF
>TRBJ1-4|-|-|TRBV10-3
TGTGCCATCAGTGAGTCGAAGGGGAGTGGGGAAAAACTGTTTTTT
CAISESKGSGEKLFF
>TRBJ1-1|-|-|TRBV27
TGTGCCAGCAGTTTCCGACAGGCCACGGAGGGCACTGAAGCTTTCTTT
CASSFRQATEGTEAFF
>TRBJ2-5|TRBD2|-|TRBV7-8
TGTGCCAGCAGCCCGGGACTAGCAGCAGAGACCCAGTACTTC
CASSPGLAAETQYF
>TRBJ2-7|TRBD2|-|TRBV6-5
TGTGCCAGCAGGAAGGGCGGGAGCTACGAGCAGTACTTC
CASRKGGSYEQYF
>TRBJ2-7|-|-|TRBV5-5
TGTGCCAGCAGCTTGGTTCCAGCAAGTTACGAGCAGTACTTC
CASSLVPASYEQYF
>TRBJ2-5|-|-|TRBV12-3/TRBV12-4
TGTGCCAGCAGTTTTTCCCCGGAGACCCAGTACTTC
CASSFSPETQYF
>TRBJ2-7|-|-|TRBV12-3/TRBV12-4
TGTGCCAGCGGGAGGACCAGCGAGCAGTACTTC
CASGRTSEQYF
>TRBJ2-2|-|-|TRBV10-2
TGCGCCAGCAGAGTGGGGGGCTCGGGGCCCGGGGAGCTGTTTTTT
CASRVGGSGPGELFF
>TRBJ2-1|-|-|TRBV6-6
TGTGCCAGCAGTTACCTCTTCGGTGAGCAGTTCTTC
CASSYLFGEQFF
>TRBJ1-2|-|-|TRBV5-1
TGCGCCAGCAGCTTGGGGACCCTGGAGGGCTATGGCTACACCTTC
CASSLGTLEGYGYTF
>TRBJ2-3|TRBD2|-|TRBV5-1
TGCGCCAGCAGCTTGGACGGGAGGGCCTCGGATACGCAGTATTTT
CASSLDGRASDTQYF
>TRBJ1-1|-|once|TRBV7-9
TGTGCCAGCAGTCAATCTGGAGGGGGACGGAACACTGAAGCTTTCTTT
CASSQSGGGRNTEAFF
>TRBJ1-2|-|-|TRBV11-2
TGTGCCAGCAGCCCCATTGGTAACTATGGCTACACCTTC
CASSPIGNYGYTF
>TRBJ2-6|-|-|TRBV18
TGTGCCAGCTCACCTACAGGGACTGGGGCCAACGTCCTGACTTTC
CASSPTGTGANVLTF
>TRBJ1-1|TRBD1|-|TRBV3-1/TRBV3-2
TGTGCCAGCAGCCAAGTAGGGGGCAGGGGATTTCCTGGCACTGAAGCTTTCTTT
CASSQVGGRGFPGTEAFF
>TRBJ2-3|-|-|TRBV27
TGTGCCAGCAGTTTGGATGCTAGCGAGAATACGCAGTATTTT
CASSLDASENTQYF
>TRBJ2-4|-|once|TRBV28
TGTGCCAGCCAAAATGAGGTGGCCAAAAACATTCAGTACTTC
CASQNEVAKNIQYF
>TRBJ2-5|TRBD1|-|TRBV9
TGTGCCAGCAGCGTAGCGGACAGGGGAGCCGAGACCCAGTACTTC
CASSVADRGAETQYF
>TRBJ1-5|-|-|TRBV6-5
TGTGCCAGCCGAAGAGGGGGAAGGATTCAGCCCCAGCATTTT
CASRRGGRIQPQHF
>TRBJ1-5|-|-|TRBV7-2
TGTGCCAGCAGCTTAGCAGGGCTTCAGCCCCAGCATTTT
CASSLAGLQPQHF
>TRBJ2-6|TRBD2|-|TRBV7-9
TGTGCCAGCGGGACTACCTCTGGGGCCAACGTCCTGACTTTC
CASGTTSGANVLTF
>TRBJ2-1|-|-|TRBV15
TGTGCCACCAGTTATCCCGGAGCGGGCAATGAGCAGTTCTTC
CATSYPGAGNEQFF
>TRBJ2-6|-|-|TRBV5-1
TGCGCCAGCAGCTTGCTGGAATCTGGGGCCAACGTCCTGACTTTC
CASSLLESGANVLTF
>TRBJ2-1|TRBD2|-|TRBV9
TGTGCCAGCAGCGTGGGAGGGAGCTACAATGAGCAGTTCTTC
CASSVGGSYNEQFF
>TRBJ2-1|TRBD1|once|TRBV5-4
TGTGCCAGCAGCCATACTGTGACAGGGACAGGACCAGTTGAGCAGTTCTTC
CASSHTVTGTGPVEQFF
>TRBJ1-5|TRBD1|-|TRBV16
TGTGCCAGCAGCCACCGACAGGGCCAGCCCCAGCATTTT
CASSHRQGQPQHF
>TRBJ2-2|-|-|TRBV6-5
TGTGCCAGCAGTTTTGGGAGCACCGGGGAGCTGTTTTTT
CASSFGSTGELFF
>TRBJ2-7|TRBD2|-|TRBV19
TGTGCCAGACCACTAGCGGAAAGTACCTACGAGCAGTACTTC
CARPLAESTYEQYF
>TRBJ1-5|-|-|TRBV7-2
TGTGCCAGCAGCTCTGGACCGAATCAGCCCCAGCATTTT
CASSSGPNQPQHF
>TRBJ2-7|-|-|TRBV6-5
TGTGCCAGCAGCTCGGACAGATACTACGAGCAGTACTTC
CASSSDRYYEQYF
>TRBJ1-4|-|-|TRBV5-1
TGCGCCAGCAGACAGGGTGCAACTAATGAAAAACTGTTTTTT
CASRQGATNEKLFF
>TRBJ2-7|-|-|TRBV6-6
TGTGCCAGCAGTTACGGGCTAGCCGGGGAGCAGTACTTC
CASSYGLAGEQYF
>TRBJ2-7|TRBD1|-|TRBV5-5
TGTGCCAGCAGCTTGGAGGACAGGGTGAGCGAGCAGTACTTC
CASSLEDRVSEQYF
>TRBJ1-2|TRBD1|-|TRBV29-1
TGCAGCGGCACGGGACAGGGCTCACCTGGCTACACCTTC
CSGTGQGSPGYTF
>TRBJ1-2|-|-|TRBV3-1/TRBV3-2
TGTGCCAGCAGCCAAGGGGAGGTAGACTATGGCTACACCTTC
CASSQGEVDYGYTF
>TRBJ2-4|-|once|TRBV25-1
TGTGCCAGCAGCGTAGGGGTTGGAGCCAAAAACATTCAGTACTTC
CASSVGVGAKNIQYF